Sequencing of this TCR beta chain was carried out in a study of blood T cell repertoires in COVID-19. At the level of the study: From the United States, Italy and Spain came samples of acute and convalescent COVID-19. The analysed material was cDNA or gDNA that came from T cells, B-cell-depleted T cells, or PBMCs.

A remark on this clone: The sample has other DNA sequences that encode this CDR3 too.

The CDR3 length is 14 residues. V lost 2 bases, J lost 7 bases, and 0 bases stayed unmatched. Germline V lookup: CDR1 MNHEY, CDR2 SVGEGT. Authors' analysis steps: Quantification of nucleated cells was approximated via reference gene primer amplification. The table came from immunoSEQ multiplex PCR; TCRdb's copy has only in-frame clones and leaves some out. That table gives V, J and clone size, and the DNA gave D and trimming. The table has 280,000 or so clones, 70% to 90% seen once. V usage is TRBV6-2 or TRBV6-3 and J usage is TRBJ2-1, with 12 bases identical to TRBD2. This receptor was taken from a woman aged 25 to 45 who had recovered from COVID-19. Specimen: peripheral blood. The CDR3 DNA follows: TGTGCCAGCAGTTACGGGACTAGCGGGAATGAGCAGTTCTTC. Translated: CASSYGTSGNEQFF.